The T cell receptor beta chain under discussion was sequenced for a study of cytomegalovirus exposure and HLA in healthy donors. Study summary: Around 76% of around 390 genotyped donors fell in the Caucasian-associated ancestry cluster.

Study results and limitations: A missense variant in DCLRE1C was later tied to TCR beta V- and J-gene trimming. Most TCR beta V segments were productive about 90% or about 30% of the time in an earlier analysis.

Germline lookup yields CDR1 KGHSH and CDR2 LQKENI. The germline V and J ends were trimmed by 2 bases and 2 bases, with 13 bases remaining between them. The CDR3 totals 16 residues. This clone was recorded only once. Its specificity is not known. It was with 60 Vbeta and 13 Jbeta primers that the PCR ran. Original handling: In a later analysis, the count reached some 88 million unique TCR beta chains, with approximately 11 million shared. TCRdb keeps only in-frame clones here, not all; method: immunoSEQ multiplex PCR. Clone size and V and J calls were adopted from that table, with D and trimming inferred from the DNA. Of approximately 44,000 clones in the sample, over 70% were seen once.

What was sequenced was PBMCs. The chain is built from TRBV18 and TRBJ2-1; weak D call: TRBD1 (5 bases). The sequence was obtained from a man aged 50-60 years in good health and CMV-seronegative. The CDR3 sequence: CASSPSQGTAYNEQFF. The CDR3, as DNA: TGTGCCAGCTCACCATCCCAGGGTACTGCCTACAATGAGCAGTTCTTC.